This passage covers 14 T cell receptor beta chains from one sample sequenced in a study of technical replicates of blood from a few donors. Produced via immunoSEQ multiplex PCR; TCRdb's table is partial and in-frame only. The sample includes more than 70,000 clones, about 90% of them seen just once. Source material: T cells isolated from PBMCs. The receptors originated from a human donor in good health.

V usage is TRBV15 and J usage is TRBJ2-1; 7 bases agree with TRBD1. The CDR3 totals 15 residues. With 4 bases clipped from V and 6 bases from J, the junction kept 9 bases outside the gene matches. CDR1 and CDR2 (germline): LNHNV, YYDKDF (reference sequence). CDR3 in amino acids: CATSMGQSRFNEQFF. The DNA of the CDR3 is TGTGCCACCAGCATGGGACAGTCCCGTTTCAATGAGCAGTTCTTC.

The chain joins TRBV2 to TRBJ2-7; D call uncertain. This CDR3 is 12 amino acids long. Looked up from germline, CDR1 is SNHLY and CDR2 is FYNNEI. V gave up 1 base and J gave up 2 bases, with 3 bases separating them. The CDR3 DNA reads TGTGCCAGCAGTGAAGTAGCCTACGAGCAGTACTTC. This sequence encodes CASSEVAYEQYF. The variable domain in full, completed from reference TRBV2 and TRBJ2-7, reads EPEVTQTPSHQVTQMGQEVILRCVPISNHLYFYWYRQILGQKVEFLVSFYNNEISEKSEIFDDQFSVERPDGSNFTLKIRSTKLEDSAMYFCASSEVAYEQYFGPGTRLTVT.

This clone is a singleton in its sample. The chain links TRBV18 to TRBJ2-5; D is unclear. The V and J ends lost 1 base and 1 base respectively, with 7 bases between them. Germline CDR1 reads KGHSH; CDR2 reads LQKENI. CDR3 size: 14 residues. The CDR3 nucleotides read TGTGCCAGCTCACCACGGGCAGTCCAAGAGACCCAGTACTTC. This codes for CASSPRAVQETQYF.

The chain links TRBV28 to TRBJ1-5; D gene ambiguous. V lost 6 bases and J lost 9, with 12 bases in between. Germline-derived CDR1 and CDR2 are MDHEN and SYDVKM. CDR3 length: 12 amino acids. This CDR3 reads CASREGGRPQHF. DNA of the CDR3: TGTGCCAGCAGGGAGGGAGGGCGGCCCCAGCATTTT. The whole variable domain, remainder taken from reference TRBV28 and TRBJ1-5, is DVKVTQSSRYLVKRTGEKVFLECVQDMDHENMFWYRQDPGLGLRLIYFSYDVKMKEKGDIPEGYSVSREKKERFSLILESASTNQTSMYLCASREGGRPQHFGDGTRLSIL.

The chain recombines TRBV5-4 with TRBJ2-5; D not certain. The ends were cut back, 4 bases at V and 3 bases at J, with 16 bases in the middle. The CDR3 covers 15 residues. CDR1 and CDR2 (germline): SGHNT, YYREEE (reference sequence). The CDR3 is CASSGNQTVKETQYF. CDR3 nucleotides: TGTGCCAGCAGCGGTAATCAAACGGTAAAAGAGACCCAGTACTTC. The variable domain in full, completed from reference TRBV5-4 and TRBJ2-5, reads ETGVTQSPTHLIKTRGQQVTLRCSSQSGHNTVSWYQQALGQGPQFIFQYYREEENGRGNFPPRFSGLQFPNYSSELNVNALELDDSALYLCASSGNQTVKETQYFGPGTRLLVL.

The CDR3 spells CAIPGRAGPNYGYTF. The CDR3 bases are TGTGCCATCCCCGGGAGGGCAGGGCCGAACTATGGCTACACCTTC. V gene TRBV10-3 combines with J gene TRBJ1-2, with D possibly matching TRBD1 (5 bases). Germline V gene data show CDR1 as ENHRY and CDR2 as SYGVKD. The CDR3 runs 15 residues. Trimming took 8 bases from V and 2 from J, leaving 18 bases between them.

The table lists this clone with a count of one. The rearrangement uses TRBV21-1 and TRBJ2-2; the table's D call, TRBD2, has no DNA check behind it. TRBV21-1 counts as a pseudogene. The length of the CDR3 is 16 residues. The CDR3 here is CASSKGRTTHTGELFF. The CDR3 DNA is TGTGCCAGCAGCAAAGGGCGGACTACCCACACCGGGGAGCTGTTTTTT.

This rearrangement joins TRBV9 to TRBJ2-7; the match to TRBD2 covers 10 bases. The V segment lost 4 bases and the J segment 11 bases; nucleotides outside the gene matches: 6. Germline assignment: CDR1 SGDLS and CDR2 YYNGEE. The CDR3 is made up of 12 amino acids. CDR3 nucleotide sequence: TGTGCCAGCAGCTCACTAGCGGGGCCGGAGTACTTC. Amino acids: CASSSLAGPEYF.

This chain joins TRBV27 and TRBJ2-7; 7 bases agree with TRBD1. V shed 6 bases and J 2 bases; nucleotides not matched to a gene: 13. The CDR3 contains 16 residues. Germline lookup yields CDR1 MNHEY and CDR2 SMNVEV (reference sequence). In DNA form, the CDR3 reads TGTGCCAGCAGACCCAGGGGGTCATCTCAGACCTACGAGCAGTACTTC. Protein: CASRPRGSSQTYEQYF.

This chain uses TRBV6-5 with TRBJ1-2, with D hard to call. The CDR3 is 14 residues long. The germline gives CDR1 MNHEY, CDR2 SVGAGI. The ends were cut back, 2 bases at V and 2 bases at J, with 9 bases in the middle. The CDR3 region is CASSYAPENYGYTF. The CDR3 DNA sequence: TGTGCCAGCAGTTACGCGCCGGAGAACTATGGCTACACCTTC.

The chain uses TRBV15 and TRBJ2-5; D is unclear. Germline V gene lookup returns CDR1 LNHNV and CDR2 YYDKDF (reference sequence). Trimming took off 0 bases at V and 6 bases at J, with 11 bases between the two ends. The CDR3 contains 14 residues. CDR3 nucleotides: TGTGCCACCAGCAGAGAGACCCTAGAAAAGACCCAGTACTTC. Amino acids: CATSRETLEKTQYF.

V and J are TRBV28 and TRBJ1-1; D gene unclear. CDR1 MDHEN and CDR2 SYDVKM come from the germline V gene. Between the trimmed V and J ends, which lost 5 bases and 2 bases, there was a span of 6 bases. The CDR3 contains 12 residues. The CDR3: CASSPTNTEAFF. In nucleotides, the CDR3 is TGTGCCAGCAGTCCAACAAACACTGAAGCTTTCTTT.

V is TRBV7-8 and J is TRBJ2-7; D is undetermined. V was clipped by 5 bases and J by 7 bases, with 12 bases between them. Germline assignment: CDR1 SGHVS and CDR2 FQNEAQ. CDR3 size: 12 residues. CDR3 protein: CASSPSPREQYF. DNA of the CDR3: TGTGCCAGCAGCCCCTCACCGCGTGAGCAGTACTTC.

In this sample, this clone turned up once. This chain connects TRBV27 to TRBJ1-3; tentative D call: TRBD1 (5 bases). V was pared by 0 bases and J by 8 bases, with 14 bases between. This CDR3 is built from 15 residues. Germline CDR1 and CDR2: MNHEY and SMNVEV (reference sequence). CDR3 coding DNA: TGTGCCAGCAGTTTATCCTCCACCGGGGGTCACACCATATATTTT. It encodes CASSLSSTGGHTIYF.